This entry describes one T cell receptor (beta chain). Its recognized antigen is unknown. Per-base qualities were not stored, and no clone one base away is much larger. The data derive from a study of Ad26.COV2.S vaccination and SARS-CoV-2 variants (dated by TCRdb to the early 2020s). About the investigation overall: Vaccine-arm donors were drawn from COV1001, a multicentre, randomized, double-blind, placebo-controlled phase I-IIa trial of Ad26.COV2.S in healthy adults. Ad26.COV2.S was administered intramuscularly at 5 x 10^10 or 1 x 10^11 viral particles, either as a single shot or as two shots given 56 days apart. The specificity and breadth of SARS-CoV-2-reactive T cell receptors after Ad26.COV2.S vaccination were assessed by TCRbeta repertoire sequencing. A total of around 32 samples were included in the TCR-sequenced set, comprising around 20 Ad26.COV2.S vaccine recipients, 5 placebo recipients and 8 SARS-CoV-2 convalescent individuals. Participants in the trial were split at random into five groups of five each, receiving low-dose or high-dose Ad26.COV2.S once or twice, or else placebo on both occasions. Blinding of investigators to trial group allocation was maintained during experiments and outcome assessment.

According to the germline V gene, CDR1 reads SGDLS and CDR2 reads YYNGEE. V loses 2 bases at its end and J loses 5 bases; junction bases beyond the gene matches: 4. Including the terminal cysteine and phenylalanine, the CDR3 comprises 15 residues. Kept here is only the CDR3 DNA, which spans 45 bases and is read in frame from base 1. Reading the label with the study, this specimen's treatment or condition is: about 20 received Ad26.COV2.S at low or high dose, single or two shots; a few received placebo; per-sample allocation not given. For vaccine and placebo recipients, repertoires were sequenced using samples collected on day 63 after the first injection. Cohort 1b enrolled fewer than 30 adults aged 18-55 years at a single site in Boston, USA, between 29 July and 7 August 2020. Ad26.COV2.S was a replication-incompetent adenovirus type 26 vector that expressed a prefusion-stabilized SARS-CoV-2 spike protein derived from the original Wuhan strain.

Results the study describes overall, beyond this receptor: Ad26.COV2.S recipients had higher spike-specific TCR breadth than placebo recipients (P = 0.0014). After vaccination, spike-specific CD8+ and CD4+ T cell responses were reported to show substantial breadth. It was noted by the authors that total T cell responses may have been underestimated by the TCR breadth and depth analyses. Vaccine and placebo recipients had comparable non-spike TCR breadth, which fits with the vaccine containing only spike. Comparing responses between vaccine doses or regimens was not something the study was powered to do.

The immunoSEQ Assay was the method used to sequence TCRbeta CDR3 regions. After extraction, genomic DNA underwent amplification by bias-controlled multiplex PCR, followed by high-throughput sequencing. In the original analysis: To quantify the absolute abundance of each unique TCRbeta CDR3 region, sequences were collapsed and filtered. T cell fraction was estimated by normalizing TCRbeta template counts to usable DNA, which was measured by amplifying reference genes present in all nucleated cells. Repertoire TCRs were annotated as SARS-CoV-2-specific when V gene, CDR3 amino acid sequence and J gene were exactly matched to a known reactive TCR set. The reference SARS-CoV-2 TCR set came from MIRA and was filtered for enrichment in COVID-19-positive ImmuneCODE repertoires, removing public or cross-reactive TCRs. Based on the MIRA antigens, annotated TCRs were further analysed at the level of specific ORF or position within ORF. Breadth was defined as annotated unique rearrangements over total unique productive rearrangements; depth was the summed frequency of those rearrangements. Two-sided Wilcoxon rank-sum tests were applied when comparing TCR breadth between groups. TCRdb retrieved this table from immuneACCESS and kept in-frame rearrangements only. Not all clones are present; in checked studies, unresolved V genes account for under half, and no reason is known for the remainder. V and J calls and clone size follow that table, whereas D and trimming were derived from the DNA. This sample gives about 680,000 clones in total; 70% to 90% of them show up just once. The top ten constitute about 1.5% of the sample.

The input for sequencing was peripheral blood, taken in a trial of Ad26.COV2.S vaccine versus placebo. This receptor chain uses TRBV9 and TRBJ2-5, and TRBD2 aligns with 12 junction nucleotides. The TCR sequence derives from a person between 18 and 60 years old who received the Ad26.COV2.S COVID-19 vaccine or a placebo. This receptor has the CDR3 CASSVTSGGWETQYF. The base sequence is TGTGCCAGCAGCGTCACTAGCGGGGGGTGGGAGACCCAGTACTTC.